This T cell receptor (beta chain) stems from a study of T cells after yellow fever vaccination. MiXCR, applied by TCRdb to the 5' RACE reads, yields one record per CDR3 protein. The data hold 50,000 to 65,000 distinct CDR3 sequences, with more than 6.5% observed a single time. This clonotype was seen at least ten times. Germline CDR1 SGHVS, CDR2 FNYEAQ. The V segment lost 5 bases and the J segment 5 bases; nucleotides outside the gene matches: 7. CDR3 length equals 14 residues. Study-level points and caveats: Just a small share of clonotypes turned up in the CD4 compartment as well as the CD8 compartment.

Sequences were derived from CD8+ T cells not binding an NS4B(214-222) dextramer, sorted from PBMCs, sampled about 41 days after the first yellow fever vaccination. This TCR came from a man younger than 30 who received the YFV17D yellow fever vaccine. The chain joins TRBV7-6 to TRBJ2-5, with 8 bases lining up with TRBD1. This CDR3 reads CASSQTGVRETQYF. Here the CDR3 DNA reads TGTGCCAGCAGCCAGACAGGGGTCCGGGAGACCCAGTACTTC.